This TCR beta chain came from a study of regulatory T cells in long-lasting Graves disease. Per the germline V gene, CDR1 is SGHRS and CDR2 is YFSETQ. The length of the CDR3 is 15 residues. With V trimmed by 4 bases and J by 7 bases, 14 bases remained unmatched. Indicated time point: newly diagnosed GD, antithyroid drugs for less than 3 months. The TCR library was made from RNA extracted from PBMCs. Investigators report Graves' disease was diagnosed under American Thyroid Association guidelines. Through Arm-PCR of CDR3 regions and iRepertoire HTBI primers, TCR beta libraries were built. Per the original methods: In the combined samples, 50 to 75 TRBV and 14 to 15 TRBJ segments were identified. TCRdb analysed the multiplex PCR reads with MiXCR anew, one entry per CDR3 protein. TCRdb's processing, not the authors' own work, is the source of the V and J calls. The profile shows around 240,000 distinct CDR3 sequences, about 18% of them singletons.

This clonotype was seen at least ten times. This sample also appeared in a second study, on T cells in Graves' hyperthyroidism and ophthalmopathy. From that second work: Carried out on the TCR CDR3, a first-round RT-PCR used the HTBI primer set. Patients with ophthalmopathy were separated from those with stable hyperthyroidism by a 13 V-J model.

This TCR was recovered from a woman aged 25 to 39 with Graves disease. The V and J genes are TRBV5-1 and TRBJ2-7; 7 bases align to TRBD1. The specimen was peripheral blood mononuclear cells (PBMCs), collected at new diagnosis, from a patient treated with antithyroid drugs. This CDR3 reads CASSGTTGSSEEQYF. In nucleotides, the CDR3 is TGCGCCAGCAGCGGGACGACAGGGAGCTCGGAAGAGCAGTACTTC.